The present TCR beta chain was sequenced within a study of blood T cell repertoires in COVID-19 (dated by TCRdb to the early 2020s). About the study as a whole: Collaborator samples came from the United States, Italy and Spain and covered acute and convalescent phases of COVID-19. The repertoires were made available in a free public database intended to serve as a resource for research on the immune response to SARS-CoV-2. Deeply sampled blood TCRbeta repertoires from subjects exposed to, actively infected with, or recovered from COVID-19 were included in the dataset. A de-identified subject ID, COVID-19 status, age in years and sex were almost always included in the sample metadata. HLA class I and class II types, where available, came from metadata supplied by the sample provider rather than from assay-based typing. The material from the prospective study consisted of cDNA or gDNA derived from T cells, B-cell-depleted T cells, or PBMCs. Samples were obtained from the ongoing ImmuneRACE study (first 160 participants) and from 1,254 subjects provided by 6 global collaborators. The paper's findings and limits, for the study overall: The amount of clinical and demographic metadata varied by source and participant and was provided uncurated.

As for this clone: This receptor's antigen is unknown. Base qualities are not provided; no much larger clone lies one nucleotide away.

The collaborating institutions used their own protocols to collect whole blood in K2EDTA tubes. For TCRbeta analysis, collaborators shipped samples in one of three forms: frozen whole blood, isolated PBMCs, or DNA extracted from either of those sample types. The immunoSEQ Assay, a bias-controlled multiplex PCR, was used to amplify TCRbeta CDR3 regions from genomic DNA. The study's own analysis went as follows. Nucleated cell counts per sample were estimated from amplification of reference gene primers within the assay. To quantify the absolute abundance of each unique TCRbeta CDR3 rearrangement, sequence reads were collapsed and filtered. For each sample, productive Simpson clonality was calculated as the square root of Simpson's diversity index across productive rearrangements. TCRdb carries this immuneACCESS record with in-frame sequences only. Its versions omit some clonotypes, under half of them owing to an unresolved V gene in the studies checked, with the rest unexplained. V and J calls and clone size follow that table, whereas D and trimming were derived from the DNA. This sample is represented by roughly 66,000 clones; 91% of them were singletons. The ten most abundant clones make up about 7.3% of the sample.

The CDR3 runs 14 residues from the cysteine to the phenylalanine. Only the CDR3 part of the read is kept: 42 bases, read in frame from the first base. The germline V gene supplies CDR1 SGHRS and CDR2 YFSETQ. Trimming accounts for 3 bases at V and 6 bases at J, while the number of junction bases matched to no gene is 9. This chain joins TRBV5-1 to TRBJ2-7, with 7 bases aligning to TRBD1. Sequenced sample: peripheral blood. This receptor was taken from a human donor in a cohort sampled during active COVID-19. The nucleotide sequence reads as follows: TGCGCCAGCAGCTCGGGACAGCTAGTCTCCGAGCAGTACTTC. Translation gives CASSSGQLVSEQYF.